A selection of T cell receptor beta chains follows, all from one sample in a study of type 1 and type 2 diabetes patients. TCRdb recomputed calls from the multiplex PCR reads with MiXCR, one row per CDR3 protein. The profile shows under 300,000 distinct CDR3 sequences, roughly 44% of them singletons. The sample was peripheral blood mononuclear cells (PBMCs). These receptors all come from a man younger than 30 with type 2 diabetes. Both conserved end residues are part of each CDR3. A D gene is named only where the DNA matches it firmly. Some rows have no size entry. The others give once, few or many, or a class for an expanded clone.

d_call clone_size j_call v_call cdr3_nt cdr3_aa
NA NA TRBJ1-5 TRBV6-6 TGTGCCAGCAACCCCAGGGGAAAGGATCAGCCCCAGCATTTT CASNPRGKDQPQHF
NA few TRBJ2-7 TRBV7-2 TGTGCCAGCAGCCAAGAACCCTACGAGCAGTACTTC CASSQEPYEQYF
NA few TRBJ2-7 TRBV7-2 TGTGCCAGCAGCCACCGCCCGCGCGAGCAGTACTTC CASSHRPREQYF
NA NA TRBJ2-2 TRBV5-1 TGCGCCAGCAGCTCCAATGGGGTAGCAGGCACCGGGGAGCTGTTTTTT CASSSNGVAGTGELFF
NA NA TRBJ1-2 TRBV13 TGCGCCAGCAGCTTGGGGAACAGGGAAAACTATGGCTACACCTTC CASSLGNRENYGYTF
NA few TRBJ1-2 TRBV12-5 TGTGCTAGTGGTTTGTTACCAGATTTGGGCTACACCTTC CASGLLPDLGYTF
TRBD1 NA TRBJ1-6 TRBV18 TGTGCCAGCTCAATAGACAGGGTTAATTCACCCCTCCACTTT CASSIDRVNSPLHF
TRBD1 NA TRBJ2-7 TRBV12-3/TRBV12-4 TGTGCCGGCAGTCCGGGACAGATCTACGAGCAGTACTTC CAGSPGQIYEQYF
NA NA TRBJ1-1 TRBV19 TGTGCCAGTACTAAACGGCTCCGGGACACTGAAGCTTTCTTT CASTKRLRDTEAFF
NA many TRBJ1-1 TRBV2 TGTGCCAGCAGTCATTTGCGGCCGCTGGGAGCTTTCTTT CASSHLRPLGAFF
TRBD2 NA TRBJ2-5 TRBV28 TGTGCCAGCCACGGGCCCAGCGGGGGGACCCAGTACTTC CASHGPSGGTQYF
TRBD1 few TRBJ1-1 TRBV15 TGTGCCACCAGCAGAGCAAGGACAGGGAGGGCGACTGAAGCTTTCTTT CATSRARTGRATEAFF
TRBD2 few TRBJ2-3 TRBV7-2 TGTGCCAGCAGCTTAGGCTCAGCGGGGGTGGTTTTTAGCACAGATACGCAGTATTTT CASSLGSAGVVFSTDTQYF
TRBD1 few TRBJ2-3 TRBV20-1 TGCAGTGCTAGAGATATGGGACAGGGCACAGATACGCAGTATTTT CSARDMGQGTDTQYF
NA NA TRBJ1-1 TRBV28 TGTGCCAGCAGTTCACCGTTCAACACTGAAGCTTTCTTT CASSSPFNTEAFF
TRBD1 NA TRBJ1-1 TRBV25-1 TGTGCCAGTACTGCGACAGGGTCCCCAGAAGCTTTCTTT CASTATGSPEAFF
TRBD2 NA TRBJ2-1 TRBV12-3/TRBV12-4 TGTGCCAGCAGGCCTAGCGGGTACTACAATGAGCAGTTCTTC CASRPSGYYNEQFF
NA NA TRBJ2-7 TRBV24-1 TGTGCCACCAGTGATTTGCGGGGGAGCGAGCAGTACTTC CATSDLRGSEQYF
NA NA TRBJ2-2 TRBV7-2 TGTGCCAGCAGCTTCGCGGAGGCCGGGGAGCTGTTTTTT CASSFAEAGELFF
TRBD2 NA TRBJ2-7 TRBV11-2 TGTGCCAGCAGCTACGGGGGGGTTGACTACGAGCAGTACTTC CASSYGGVDYEQYF
NA NA TRBJ2-1 TRBV15 TGTGCCACCAGCAAGTTTCAGTCGGTGGATGAGCAGTTCTTC CATSKFQSVDEQFF
NA few TRBJ2-7 TRBV28 TGTGCCAGCAGGTCTCCCGACGAGCAGTACTTC CASRSPDEQYF
NA many TRBJ2-7 TRBV10-3 TGTGCCATCAGTGAGGGACTTCTCCCCTACGAGCAGTACTTC CAISEGLLPYEQYF
NA NA TRBJ2-7 TRBV7-6 TGTGCCAGCAGTGACCTGGGCTCCTACGAGCAGTACTTC CASSDLGSYEQYF
NA NA TRBJ2-1 TRBV7-3 TGCGCCAGCAGCCAAGATCCACTAGCAAACAATGAGCAGTTCTTC CASSQDPLANNEQFF
NA once TRBJ1-2 TRBV4-2 TGTGCCAGCAGAGATACGGGGGACGGTCCCTATGGCTACACCTTC CASRDTGDGPYGYTF
NA NA TRBJ1-1 TRBV19 TGTGCCAGTAGTATAAGTCCGGGGCAGAACACTGAAGCTTTCTTT CASSISPGQNTEAFF
NA many TRBJ2-2 TRBV7-8 TGTGCCAGCAGCTATCGGGACCCACGGGAAGGCGGGGAGCTGTTTTTT CASSYRDPREGGELFF
NA NA TRBJ1-2 TRBV12-5 TGTGCTAGTGGTTTGGTACATGGAGTCAATGGCTACACCTTC CASGLVHGVNGYTF
NA few TRBJ1-2 TRBV20-1 TGCAAAGGAAATGGCTACACCTTC CKGNGYTF
TRBD1 few TRBJ2-3 TRBV15 TGTGCCACCAGCAGAGAACCCGCAACAGGGGAAAGCACAGATACGCAGTATTTT CATSREPATGESTDTQYF
NA many TRBJ1-4 TRBV25-1 TGTGCCAGCAGTGGAGTGGCAGGACGAAAACTGTTTTTT CASSGVAGRKLFF
NA NA TRBJ2-7 TRBV29-1 TGCAGCGGACCCTCCGACAGGCGATACGAGCAGTACTTC CSGPSDRRYEQYF
NA few TRBJ2-1 TRBV24-1 TGTGCCACCAGTGGGGACAATGAGCAGTTCTTC CATSGDNEQFF
NA NA TRBJ1-1 TRBV9 TGTGCCAGCAGCGTTACAGCAGGGAACACTGAAGCTTTCTTT CASSVTAGNTEAFF
TRBD1 NA TRBJ2-1 TRBV7-2 TGTGCCAGCAGTGATTGGGCAGGGGGACACGATGAGCAGTTCTTC CASSDWAGGHDEQFF
NA NA TRBJ1-6 TRBV7-3 TGTGCCAGCACCACTCAAGGACGGGAGCGGGATAATTCACCCCTCCACTTT CASTTQGRERDNSPLHF
TRBD1 once TRBJ1-1 TRBV5-8 TGTGCCAGCTCCCTCGCAGGGGGGGCCCCGAACACTGAAGCTTTCTTT CASSLAGGAPNTEAFF
NA few TRBJ1-1 TRBV15 TGTGCCACTTCTGGAAGGGAAATTACTGAAGCTTTCTTT CATSGREITEAFF
NA few TRBJ2-2 TRBV4-1 TGCGCCAGCAGCCAGGGACCGAACACCGGGGAGCTGTTTTTT CASSQGPNTGELFF
NA NA TRBJ2-7 TRBV28 TGTGCCAGCAGTTTCGGCAGGGGCCTCGGCGAGCAGTACTTC CASSFGRGLGEQYF
NA NA TRBJ1-1 TRBV5-6 TGTGCCAGCAGCCCCGACCTCAAAGACACGGGGAACACTGAAGCTTTCTTT CASSPDLKDTGNTEAFF
NA NA TRBJ1-1 TRBV2 TGTGCCAGCAGCCCCAACAGAGAGGTTGAAGCTTTCTTT CASSPNREVEAFF
NA NA TRBJ1-1 TRBV9 TGTGCCAGCAGCGTAGGGGGTAGCACTGAAGCCTTCTTT CASSVGGSTEAFF
NA few TRBJ2-1 TRBV29-1 TGCAGCGTTGAAGATTTCGGGGCCCTAACATACAATGAGCAGTTCTTC CSVEDFGALTYNEQFF
NA many TRBJ2-1 TRBV25-1 TGTGCCAGCAGTGAATCCGGACGGGTCCACCTTGGTGGTGAGCAGTTCTTC CASSESGRVHLGGEQFF
TRBD1 few TRBJ2-5 TRBV6-1 TGTGCCAGCGACAGGGGCCTAGAGACCCAGTACTTC CASDRGLETQYF
NA once TRBJ2-7 TRBV10-1 TGCGCCAGCAGTGTCAGGGACTACGAGCAGTACTTC CASSVRDYEQYF
NA few TRBJ2-3 TRBV20-1 TGCAGTGCTAGGGGGGTGCGGGCTACAGATACGCAGTATTTT CSARGVRATDTQYF
NA NA TRBJ1-5 TRBV27 TGTGCCAGCAGTCCTTGGGACAATAGCAATCAGCCCCAGCATTTT CASSPWDNSNQPQHF
NA few TRBJ1-3 TRBV7-6 TGTGCCAGCAGCCGTTCGACATTCAGGTCTGGAAACACCATATATTTT CASSRSTFRSGNTIYF
TRBD1 NA TRBJ2-1 TRBV20-1 TGCAGTGCTAGAGACCCGGGACAGGCCTACAATGAGCAGTTCTTC CSARDPGQAYNEQFF
NA few TRBJ2-5 TRBV10-3 TGTGCCATCAGTGAGAACCCGACCGAAGAGACCCAGTACTTC CAISENPTEETQYF
NA NA TRBJ1-3 TRBV28 TGTGCCAGCAGTGTCTATTTAGGGAACACCATATATTTT CASSVYLGNTIYF
NA many TRBJ1-2 TRBV2 TGTGCCAGCAGCGCCTTAAACTATGGCTACACCTTC CASSALNYGYTF
TRBD1 many TRBJ1-6 TRBV15 TGTGCCACCAGCGGTGACAGGGGGGATGGTTCACCCCTCCACTTT CATSGDRGDGSPLHF
NA once TRBJ2-7 TRBV7-3 TGTGCCAGTAGACAGACAGGCGAGGGGTACGAGCAGTACTTC CASRQTGEGYEQYF
NA NA TRBJ2-1 TRBV27 TGTGCCAGCAGTTTAACTGGGTTTGGTGATGAGCAGTTCTTC CASSLTGFGDEQFF
NA NA TRBJ2-7 TRBV3-1 TGTGCCAGCAGCCAAGTTCGGGGCCTATACGAGCAGTACTTC CASSQVRGLYEQYF
NA NA TRBJ1-5 TRBV14 TGTGCCAGCAGCCAAGATTCGGGACTGCGGAGGAATCAGCCCCAGCATTTT CASSQDSGLRRNQPQHF